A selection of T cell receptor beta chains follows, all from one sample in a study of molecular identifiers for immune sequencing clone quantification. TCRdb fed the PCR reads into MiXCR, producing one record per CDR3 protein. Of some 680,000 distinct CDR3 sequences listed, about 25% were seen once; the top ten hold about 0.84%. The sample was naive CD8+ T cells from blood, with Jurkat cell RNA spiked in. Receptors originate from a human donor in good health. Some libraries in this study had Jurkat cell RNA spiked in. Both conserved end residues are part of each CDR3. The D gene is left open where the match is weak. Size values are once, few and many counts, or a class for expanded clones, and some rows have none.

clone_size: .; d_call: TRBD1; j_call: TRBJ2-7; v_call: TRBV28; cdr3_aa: CASSYTSRDRDF; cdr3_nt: TGTGCCAGCAGTTACACGAGCCGGGACAGGGACTTC
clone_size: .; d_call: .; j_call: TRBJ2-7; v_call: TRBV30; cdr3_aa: CAWDLDSNYEQYF; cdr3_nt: TGTGCCTGGGATTTGGACAGTAACTACGAGCAGTACTTC
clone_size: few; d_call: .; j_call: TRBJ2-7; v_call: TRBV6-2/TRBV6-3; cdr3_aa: CASSYSGQEQYF; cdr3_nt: TGTGCCAGCAGTTACTCGGGACAAGAGCAGTACTTC
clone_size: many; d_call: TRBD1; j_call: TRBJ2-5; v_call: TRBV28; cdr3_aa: CASSLFEAGGQETQYF; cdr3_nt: TGTGCCAGCAGTTTATTTGAGGCAGGGGGCCAAGAGACCCAGTACTTC
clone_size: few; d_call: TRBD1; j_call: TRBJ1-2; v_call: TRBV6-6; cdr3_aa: CASSHYRGRLQDYGYTF; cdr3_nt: TGTGCCAGCAGTCACTACAGGGGGCGCCTGCAGGACTATGGCTACACCTTC
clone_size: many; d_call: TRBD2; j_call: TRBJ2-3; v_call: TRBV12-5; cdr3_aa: CASGFQAGVTDTQYF; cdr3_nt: TGTGCTAGTGGTTTTCAAGCGGGGGTCACAGATACGCAGTATTTT
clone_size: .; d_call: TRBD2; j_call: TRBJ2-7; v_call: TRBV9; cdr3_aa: CVSSVYAGAYEQYF; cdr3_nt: TGTGTCAGCAGCGTTTATGCGGGGGCCTACGAGCAGTACTTC
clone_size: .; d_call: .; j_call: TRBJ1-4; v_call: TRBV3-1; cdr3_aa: CASSQGRDLNEKLFF; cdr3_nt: TGTGCCAGCAGCCAAGGACGGGATCTTAATGAAAAACTGTTTTTT
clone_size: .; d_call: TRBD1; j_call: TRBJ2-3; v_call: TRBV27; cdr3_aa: CASTDRDSYTDTQYF; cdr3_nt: TGTGCCAGCACCGACCGGGACAGCTACACAGATACGCAGTATTTT
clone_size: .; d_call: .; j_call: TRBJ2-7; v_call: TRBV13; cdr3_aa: CASLAKDSTYEQYF; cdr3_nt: TGTGCCAGCCTCGCGAAGGACAGCACCTACGAGCAGTACTTC
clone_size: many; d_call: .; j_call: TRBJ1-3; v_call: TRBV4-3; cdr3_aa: CASSQGRAPGNTIYF; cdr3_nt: TGCGCCAGCAGCCAAGGCAGGGCGCCTGGAAACACCATATATTTT
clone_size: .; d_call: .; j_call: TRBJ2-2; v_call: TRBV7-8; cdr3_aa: CASSRTPGENTGELFF; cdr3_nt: TGTGCCAGCAGCCGGACCCCGGGGGAGAACACCGGGGAGCTGTTTTTT
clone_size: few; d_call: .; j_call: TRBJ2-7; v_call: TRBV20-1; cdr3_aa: CSASVLNSYEQYF; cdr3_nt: TGCAGTGCTAGTGTCCTGAACTCCTACGAGCAGTACTTC
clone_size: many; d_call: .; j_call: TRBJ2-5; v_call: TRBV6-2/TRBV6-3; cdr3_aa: CASSPWEALETQYF; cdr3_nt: TGTGCCAGCAGCCCCTGGGAAGCGTTGGAGACCCAGTACTTC
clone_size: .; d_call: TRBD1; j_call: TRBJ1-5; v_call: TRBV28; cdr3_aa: CASSLLQGATQPQHF; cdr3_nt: TGTGCCAGCAGTTTATTGCAGGGGGCGACTCAGCCCCAGCATTTT
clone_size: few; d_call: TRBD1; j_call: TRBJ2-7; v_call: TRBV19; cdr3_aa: CASSIGQGANYEQYF; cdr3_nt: TGTGCCAGTAGTATAGGACAGGGGGCGAACTACGAGCAGTACTTC
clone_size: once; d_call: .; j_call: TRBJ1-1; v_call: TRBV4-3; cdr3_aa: CASSQDQQANTEAFF; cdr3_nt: TGCGCCAGCAGCCAAGACCAGCAGGCCAACACTGAAGCTTTCTTT
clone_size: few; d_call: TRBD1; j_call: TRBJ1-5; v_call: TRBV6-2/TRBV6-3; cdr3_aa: CASSRQGGRQPQHF; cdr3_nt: TGTGCCAGCAGTCGACAGGGGGGGCGTCAGCCCCAGCATTTT
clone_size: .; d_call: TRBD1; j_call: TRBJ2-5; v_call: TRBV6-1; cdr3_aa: CASRPVGQGLEKTQYF; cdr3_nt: TGTGCCAGCAGACCAGTTGGACAGGGCTTAGAAAAGACCCAGTACTTC
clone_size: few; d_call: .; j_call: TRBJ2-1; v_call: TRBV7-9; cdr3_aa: CASSPAWTQKYNEQFF; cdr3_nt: TGTGCCAGCAGCCCGGCCTGGACTCAAAAGTACAATGAGCAGTTCTTC
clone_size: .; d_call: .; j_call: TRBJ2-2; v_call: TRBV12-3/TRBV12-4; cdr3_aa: CASSLKYTGELFF; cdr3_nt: TGTGCCAGCAGTTTAAAGTACACCGGGGAGCTGTTTTTT
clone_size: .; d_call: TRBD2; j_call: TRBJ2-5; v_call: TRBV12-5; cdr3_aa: CASGRWGGGGQETQYF; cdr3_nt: TGTGCTAGTGGTAGGTGGGGGGGGGGAGGTCAAGAGACCCAGTACTTC
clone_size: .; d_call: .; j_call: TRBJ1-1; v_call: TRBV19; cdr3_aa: CASSYGPSPGGAFF; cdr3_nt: TGTGCCAGTAGTTATGGGCCCTCCCCCGGTGGAGCTTTCTTT
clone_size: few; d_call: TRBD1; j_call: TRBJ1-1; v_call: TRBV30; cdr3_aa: CAWSTTGGWTEAFF; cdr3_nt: TGTGCCTGGAGTACGACAGGGGGCTGGACTGAAGCTTTCTTT
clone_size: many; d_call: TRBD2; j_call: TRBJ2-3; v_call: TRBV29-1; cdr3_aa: CSVEGRTSGITDTQYF; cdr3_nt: TGCAGCGTTGAAGGGAGGACTAGCGGGATCACAGATACGCAGTATTTT
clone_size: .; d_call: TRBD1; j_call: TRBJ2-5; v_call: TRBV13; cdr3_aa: CASSWDRGRETQYF; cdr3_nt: TGTGCCAGCAGCTGGGACAGGGGACGAGAGACCCAGTACTTC
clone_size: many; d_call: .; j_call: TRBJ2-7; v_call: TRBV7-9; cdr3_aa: CASSSPSSYEQYF; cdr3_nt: TGTGCCAGCAGCTCGCCCTCTTCCTACGAGCAGTACTTC
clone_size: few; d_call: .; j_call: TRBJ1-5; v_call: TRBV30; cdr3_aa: CAFSWQGGQPQHF; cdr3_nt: TGTGCCTTCTCCTGGCAGGGCGGCCAGCCCCAGCATTTT
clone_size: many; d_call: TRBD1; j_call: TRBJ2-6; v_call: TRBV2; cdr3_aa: CASSGGTGASGANVLTF; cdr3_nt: TGTGCCAGCAGTGGTGGGACAGGAGCATCTGGGGCCAACGTCCTGACTTTC
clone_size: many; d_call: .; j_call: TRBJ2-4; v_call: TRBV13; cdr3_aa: CASSPDREVGKNIQYF; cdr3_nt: TGTGCCAGCAGCCCAGACAGGGAGGTCGGCAAAAACATTCAGTACTTC
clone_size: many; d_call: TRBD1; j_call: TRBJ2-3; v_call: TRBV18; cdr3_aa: CASSSQPGQPTDTQYF; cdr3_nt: TGTGCCAGCTCATCACAACCGGGACAGCCCACAGATACGCAGTATTTT
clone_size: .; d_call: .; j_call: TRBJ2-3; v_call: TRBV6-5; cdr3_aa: CASSVGVFPTDTQYF; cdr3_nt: TGTGCCAGCAGTGTGGGGGTTTTTCCCACAGATACGCAGTATTTT
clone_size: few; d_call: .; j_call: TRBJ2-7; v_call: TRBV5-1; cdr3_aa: CASSPPGRFYEQYF; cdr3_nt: TGCGCCAGCAGCCCTCCGGGACGGTTTTACGAGCAGTACTTC
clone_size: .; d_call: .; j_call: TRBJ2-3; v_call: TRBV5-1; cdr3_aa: CASFVGPTDTQYF; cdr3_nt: TGCGCCAGTTTCGTGGGGCCCACAGATACGCAGTATTTT
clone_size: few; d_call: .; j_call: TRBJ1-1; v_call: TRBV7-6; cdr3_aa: CASSPRLQGFTEAFF; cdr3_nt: TGTGCCAGCAGCCCACGGCTACAGGGTTTCACTGAAGCTTTCTTT
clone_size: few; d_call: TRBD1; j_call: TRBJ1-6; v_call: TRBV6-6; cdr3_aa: CASSTTGGNSPLHF; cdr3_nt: TGTGCCAGCAGTACGACAGGGGGGAATTCACCCCTCCACTTT
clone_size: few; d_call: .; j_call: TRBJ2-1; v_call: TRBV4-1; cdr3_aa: CASSQDTAYNEQFF; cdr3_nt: TGCGCCAGCAGCCAAGATACCGCCTACAATGAGCAGTTCTTC
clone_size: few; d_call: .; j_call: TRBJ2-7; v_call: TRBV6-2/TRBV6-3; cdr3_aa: CASSNDSYEQYF; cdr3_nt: TGTGCCAGCAGTAATGACAGCTACGAGCAGTACTTC
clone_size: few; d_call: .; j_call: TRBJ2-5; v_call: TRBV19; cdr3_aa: CASSTRHRETQYF; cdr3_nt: TGTGCCAGTAGTACCAGACATAGAGAGACCCAGTACTTC
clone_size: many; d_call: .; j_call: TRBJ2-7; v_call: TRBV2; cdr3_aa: CASSDARLSFYEQYF; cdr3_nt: TGTGCCAGCAGTGATGCGCGCTTGAGTTTCTACGAGCAGTACTTC
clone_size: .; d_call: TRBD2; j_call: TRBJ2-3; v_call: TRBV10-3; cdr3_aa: CAISVGLEPDTQYF; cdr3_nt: TGTGCGATCAGTGTGGGACTAGAGCCAGATACGCAGTATTTT
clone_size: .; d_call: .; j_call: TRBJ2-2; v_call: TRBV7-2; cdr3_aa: CASSLVWSGELFF; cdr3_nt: TGTGCCAGCAGCTTAGTTTGGTCCGGGGAGCTGTTTTTT
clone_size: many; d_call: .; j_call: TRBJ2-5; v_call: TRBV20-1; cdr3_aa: CSARVGGETQYF; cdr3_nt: TGCAGTGCTAGAGTAGGGGGAGAGACCCAGTACTTC
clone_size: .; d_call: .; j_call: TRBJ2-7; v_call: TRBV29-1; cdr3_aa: CSVEDTDGPPPYEQYF; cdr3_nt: TGCAGCGTTGAAGATACCGACGGGCCCCCGCCCTACGAGCAGTACTTC
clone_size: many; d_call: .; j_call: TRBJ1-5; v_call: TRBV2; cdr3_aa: CASSDTGYSNQPQHF; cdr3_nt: TGTGCCAGCAGTGACACCGGTTATAGCAATCAGCCCCAGCATTTT
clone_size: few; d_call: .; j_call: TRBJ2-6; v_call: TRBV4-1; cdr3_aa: CASSQGEDRFSGANVLTF; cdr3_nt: TGCGCCAGCAGCCAAGGTGAGGACAGATTCTCTGGGGCCAACGTCCTGACTTTC
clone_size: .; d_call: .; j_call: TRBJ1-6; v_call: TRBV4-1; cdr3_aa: CASSQDGVGSSYNSPLHF; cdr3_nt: TGCGCCAGCAGCCAAGATGGGGTCGGGAGCTCCTATAATTCACCCCTCCACTTT
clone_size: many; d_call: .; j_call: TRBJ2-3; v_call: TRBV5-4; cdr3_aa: CASSPRRGRTDTQYF; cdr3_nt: TGTGCCAGCAGCCCTCGGCGGGGGCGCACAGATACGCAGTATTTT
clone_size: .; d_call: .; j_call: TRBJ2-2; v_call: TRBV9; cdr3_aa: CASSASRHGANTGELFF; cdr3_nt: TGTGCCAGCAGCGCCTCCCGGCATGGCGCGAACACCGGGGAGCTGTTTTTT
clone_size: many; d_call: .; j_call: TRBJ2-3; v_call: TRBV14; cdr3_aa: CASSHNSYGPSTDTQYF; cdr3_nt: TGTGCCAGCAGCCATAATTCGTATGGTCCTAGCACAGATACGCAGTATTTT
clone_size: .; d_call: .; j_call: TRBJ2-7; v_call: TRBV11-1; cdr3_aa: CASSVGINYEQYF; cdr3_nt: TGTGCCAGCAGCGTCGGGATTAACTACGAGCAGTACTTC
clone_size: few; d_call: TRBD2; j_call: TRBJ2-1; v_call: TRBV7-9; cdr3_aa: CASSLDWGGNEQFF; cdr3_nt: TGTGCCAGCAGCTTAGACTGGGGGGGCAATGAGCAGTTCTTC